These 18 T cell receptor beta chains came from one sample sequenced in a study of shared clonotypes between healthy human individuals (dated by TCRdb to about 2020). Libraries were constructed by the immunoSEQ multiplex PCR assay. Drawn from immuneACCESS, this table holds only the in-frame rearrangements with V and J called that TCRdb kept. Clones are partly lost; checked studies trace under half to an unresolved V gene and leave the rest unexplained. For this sample the table gives approximately 500,000 clones, of which approximately 80% were detected only once. About 12% of the sample lies in the top ten. The sequenced sample consisted of PBMCs. The receptors were gathered from a woman in her thirties or forties in good health. Some clones in this sample may be carry-over from other donors' samples.

The chain joins TRBV18 to TRBJ2-2; a weak D match, TRBD1 (6 bases). CDR1 KGHSH and CDR2 LQKENI come from the germline V gene. Trimming removed 5 bases at V and 5 bases at J, with 18 bases between. There are 16 residues in the CDR3. The CDR3 reads CASSTQGHPRTGELFF. DNA for the CDR3: TGTGCCAGCTCAACACAGGGCCACCCCCGTACCGGGGAGCTGTTTTTT.

With respect to this clone: The sample has other DNA sequences that encode this CDR3 too. The chain has TRBV18 and TRBJ2-5; D remains ambiguous. V lost 2 bases, J lost 1 base, and 2 bases lay in between. This CDR3 is built from 12 residues. The germline CDR1 and CDR2 sequences are KGHSH and LQKENI. CDR3 loop: CASSPSQETQYF. In DNA form, the CDR3 reads TGTGCCAGCTCACCATCCCAAGAGACCCAGTACTTC.

This chain uses TRBV6-1 with TRBJ1-2; possibly TRBD1 for D (5 bases). The germline gives CDR1 MNHNS, CDR2 SASEGT. The CDR3 is made up of 15 amino acids. Trimming took 3 bases from V and 6 from J, leaving 17 bases between them. The CDR3 DNA reads as TGTGCCAGCAGTGATCGGACACCAACGACGGATGGCTACACCTTC. Its protein is CASSDRTPTTDGYTF.

This chain connects TRBV6-6 to TRBJ2-5; the D is unclear. Trimming stripped 0 bases from V and 2 bases from J, with 7 bases between. Germline loops: CDR1 MNHNY, CDR2 SVGAGI (reference sequence). This CDR3 region has 14 residues. The CDR3, as DNA: TGTGCCAGCAGTTACTCTGCACGGCAAGAGACCCAGTACTTC. Its translation: CASSYSARQETQYF.

The V call is TRBV7-2, the J call TRBJ2-2, with D possibly matching TRBD1 (6 bases). Germline V gives CDR1 SGHTA, CDR2 FQGNSA. Trimming took 5 bases from V and 3 from J, leaving 13 bases between them. The CDR3 loop spans 15 amino acids. CDR3 in DNA: TGTGCCAGCAGCGCAGGGGCGGATTACACCGGGGAGCTGTTTTTT. It codes for CASSAGADYTGELFF.

This chain joins TRBV7-3 and TRBJ1-1; D not resolved. V was shortened by 5 bases and J by 1 base, with 8 bases between the two germline ends. This CDR3 region has 13 residues. Germline V gene data show CDR1 as SGHTA and CDR2 as FQGTGA. The CDR3 sequence is CASSTGPNTEAFF. As DNA, the CDR3 is TGTGCCAGCAGCACCGGACCGAACACTGAAGCTTTCTTT.

The gene calls are TRBV6-5 and TRBJ1-1; no reliable D call. The CDR3 loop spans 15 amino acids. The germline V and J ends were trimmed by 6 bases and 5 bases, with 19 bases remaining between them. Looked up from germline, CDR1 is MNHEY and CDR2 is SVGAGI. The CDR3 protein is CASSNPHMGFTEAFF. CDR3 nucleotide sequence: TGTGCCAGCAGCAACCCCCACATGGGTTTTACTGAAGCTTTCTTT.

The rearrangement joins TRBV5-1 to TRBJ2-7; weak D call: TRBD2 (5 bases). Trimming stripped 4 bases from V and 6 bases from J, with 17 bases between. The CDR3 consists of 14 residues. Germline CDR1 SGHRS, CDR2 YFSETQ. In DNA form, the CDR3 reads TGCGCCAGCAGCACGCTGACCGGGGTTTCCGAGCAGTACTTC. Residues: CASSTLTGVSEQYF.

Comments on this clone: This sample includes further DNA sequences coding for the same CDR3. V usage is TRBV18 and J usage is TRBJ1-3, with D uncertain. Trimming removed 2 bases at V and 0 bases at J, with 2 bases between. The CDR3 length is 13 residues. The germline V gene encodes CDR1 KGHSH and CDR2 LQKENI. Here the CDR3 reads CASSPFSGNTIYF. The CDR3 nucleotides are TGTGCCAGCTCACCATTCTCTGGAAACACCATATATTTT.

This chain connects TRBV5-6 to TRBJ2-2; D is uncertain. Germline loops: CDR1 SGHDT, CDR2 YYEEEE. V dropped 0 bases and J dropped 2 bases, with 8 bases sitting between them. The CDR3 is 15 residues long. In nucleotides, the CDR3 is TGTGCCAGCAGCTTGGCTGCAGCAAACACCGGGGAGCTGTTTTTT. It specifies CASSLAAANTGELFF.

Remarks on this clone: Other DNA sequences in the same sample also yield this CDR3. The genes are TRBV4-2 and TRBJ2-7; the D is unclear. Germline V gene data show CDR1 as LGHNA and CDR2 as YNFKEQ. V lost 3 bases and J lost 4, with 7 bases in between. This CDR3 has 12 amino acids. The CDR3 nucleotides read TGTGCCAGCAGCCAGGGCGGTTACGAGCAGTACTTC. The encoded protein is CASSQGGYEQYF.

This clone is a singleton in its sample. The chain joins TRBV7-2 to TRBJ2-3; D tentatively reads TRBD1 or TRBD2 (5 bases each). The CDR3 has 12 amino acids. V was pared by 4 bases and J by 10 bases, with 12 bases between. Germline V gene sequence: CDR1 SGHTA, CDR2 FQGNSA. CDR3 region: CASSSLRGAQYF. The CDR3 nucleotides read TGTGCCAGCAGCTCCCTACGGGGCGCGCAGTATTTT.

The chain links TRBV5-5 to TRBJ1-2; 9 bases agree with TRBD1. Looked up from germline, CDR1 is SGHKS and CDR2 is YYEKEE (reference sequence). The CDR3 runs to 16 residues. V shed 1 base, J shed 8 bases, and the junction held 12 bases outside the gene matches. This chain's CDR3 is CASSLRRDRVSEGYTF. The CDR3 DNA follows: TGTGCCAGCAGCTTGCGTCGGGACAGGGTATCGGAAGGCTACACCTTC.

This clone was picked up a small number of times. V usage is TRBV6-5 and J usage is TRBJ1-1; perhaps TRBD1 as D (6 bases). The germline V and J ends were trimmed by 5 bases and 7 bases, with 14 bases remaining between them. Germline V CDR1 and CDR2: MNHEY, SVGAGI. CDR3 length: 13 residues. The CDR3 loop reads CASSPGHSLEAFF. CDR3 sequence (DNA): TGTGCCAGCAGTCCGGGACACTCACTTGAAGCTTTCTTT.

The genes are TRBV11-2 and TRBJ2-3, with 10 bases identical to TRBD2. The junction had 9 bases not matched to a gene; V was cut back by 5 bases and J by 1 base. Germline CDR1 is SGHAT and CDR2 is FQNNGV. This CDR3 has 17 amino acids. CDR3 sequence (DNA): TGTGCCAGCAGCCCCGGACTAGCGGAACCCCGCACAGATACGCAGTATTTT. It encodes CASSPGLAEPRTDTQYF.

A word on this clone: In the same sample, other DNA sequences code for this CDR3. The V and J genes are TRBV28 and TRBJ1-1; D may be TRBD1 (5 bases). V lost 2 bases and J lost 4, with 8 bases in between. CDR1 is MDHEN and CDR2 is SYDVKM in the germline V gene. This CDR3 is 13 amino acids long. The CDR3 sequence is CASSLAGPTEAFF. For the CDR3, the DNA is TGTGCCAGCAGTTTAGCGGGGCCCACTGAAGCTTTCTTT.

The chain joins TRBV28 to TRBJ2-7; maybe TRBD1 (5 bases). The ends were cut back, 7 bases at V and 2 bases at J, with 12 bases in the middle. Germline-derived CDR1 and CDR2 are MDHEN and SYDVKM. This CDR3 contains 13 residues. Here the CDR3 DNA reads TGTGCCAGCATTGATGCGACAGCCTACGAGCAGTACTTC. The encoded protein is CASIDATAYEQYF.

The chain carries TRBV5-1 and TRBJ1-2; maybe TRBD1 (6 bases). Trimming cost V 0 bases and J 3 bases, with 15 bases left between them. Germline V CDR1 and CDR2: SGHRS, YFSETQ. The CDR3 is 16 amino acids. The CDR3 loop reads CASSLVPGQNDYGYTF. CDR3 nucleotides: TGCGCCAGCAGCTTGGTGCCCGGACAGAACGACTATGGCTACACCTTC. Using reference TRBV5-1 and TRBJ1-2 for the parts outside the CDR3, the full variable domain is KAGVTQTPRYLIKTRGQQVTLSCSPISGHRSVSWYQQTPGQGLQFLFEYFSETQRNKGNFPGRFSGRQFSNSRSEMNVSTLELGDSALYLCASSLVPGQNDYGYTFGSGTRLTVV.